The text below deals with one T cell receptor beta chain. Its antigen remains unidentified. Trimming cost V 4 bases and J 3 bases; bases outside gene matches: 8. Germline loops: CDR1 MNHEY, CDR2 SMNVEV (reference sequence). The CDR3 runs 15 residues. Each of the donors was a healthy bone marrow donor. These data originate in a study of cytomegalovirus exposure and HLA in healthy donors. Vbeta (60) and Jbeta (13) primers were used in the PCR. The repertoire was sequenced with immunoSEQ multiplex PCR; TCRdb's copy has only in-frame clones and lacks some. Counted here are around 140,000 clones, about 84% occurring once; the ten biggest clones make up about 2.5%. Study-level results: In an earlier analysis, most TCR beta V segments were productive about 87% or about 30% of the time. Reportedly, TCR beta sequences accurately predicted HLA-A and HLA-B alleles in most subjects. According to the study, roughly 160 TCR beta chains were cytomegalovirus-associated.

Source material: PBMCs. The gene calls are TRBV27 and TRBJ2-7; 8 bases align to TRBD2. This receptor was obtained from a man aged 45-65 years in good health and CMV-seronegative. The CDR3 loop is CASSSPGLGVYEQYF. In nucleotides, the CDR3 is TGTGCCAGCAGTTCACCGGGACTAGGGGTCTACGAGCAGTACTTC.